These 8 T cell receptor beta chains were sequenced from one sample in a study of control samples from healthy donors and cancer patients. Clones were sequenced by immunoSEQ multiplex PCR, and TCRdb holds only the in-frame ones, with some missing. The sample yields fewer than 200,000 clones, 70% to 90% seen once. Sequencing was performed on blood. Receptors were obtained from a young woman in good health.

The CDR3 protein is CASSTARVVTGELFF. The CDR3, as DNA: TGTGCCAGCAGTACGGCTCGGGTGGTCACCGGGGAGCTGTTTTTT. The chain carries TRBV6-5 and TRBJ2-2; no firm D call. V shed 5 bases and J shed 4 bases, with 14 bases lying between them. The CDR3 totals 15 residues. The germline gives CDR1 MNHEY, CDR2 SVGAGI.

V and J are TRBV7-9 and TRBJ2-2; TRBD1 matches at 9 bases. Trimming removed 5 bases from V and 0 bases from J; junction bases left unmatched: 7. The CDR3 totals 17 residues. Germline-derived CDR1 and CDR2 are SEHNR and FQNEAQ (reference sequence). The CDR3 sequence is CASSPPTGGPNTGELFF. The CDR3 nucleotides read TGTGCCAGCAGCCCCCCAACAGGGGGCCCGAACACCGGGGAGCTGTTTTTT.

The gene calls are TRBV7-2 and TRBJ1-6; unclear D gene. CDR3 length equals 12 residues. Germline-derived CDR1 and CDR2 are SGHTA and FQGNSA. The germline V and J ends were trimmed by 4 bases and 9 bases, with 7 bases remaining between them. The CDR3 nucleotides are TGTGCCAGCAGCTCCCCAGGTTCACCCCTCCACTTT. Residues: CASSSPGSPLHF. Drawing the rest from reference TRBV7-2 and TRBJ1-6, the complete variable domain is GAGVSQSPSNKVTEKGKDVELRCDPISGHTALYWYRQSLGQGLEFLIYFQGNSAPDKSGLPSDRFSAERTGGSVSTLTIQRTQQEDSAVYLCASSSPGSPLHFGNGTRLTVT.

Regarding this clone: An end of the junction does not agree with germline; a read error may underlie this. The chain carries TRBV6-5 and TRBJ2-3; D is unresolved. The CDR3 totals 15 residues. Germline CDR1 is MNHEY and CDR2 is SVGAGI. The CDR3 DNA reads TGTGCCAGCAGTAACTCAATAGGGAGCACAGATACGCAGTATTTT. As protein: CASSNSIGSTDTQYF.

V gene TRBV7-6 combines with J gene TRBJ1-1; D ambiguous. The ends were cut back, 5 bases at V and 0 bases at J, with 19 bases in the middle. This CDR3 is built from 17 residues. CDR1 and CDR2 from the germline V gene are SGHVS and FNYEAQ. CDR3 coding DNA: TGTGCCAGCAGCCCGACTCAAAAGGCCCTCATGAACACTGAAGCTTTCTTT. Protein product: CASSPTQKALMNTEAFF.

This clone was counted between two and nine times. This chain links TRBV6-5 with TRBJ1-5; 7 positions match TRBD1. CDR1 is MNHEY, CDR2 SVGAGI, per germline. The CDR3 covers 13 residues. J gave up 7 bases and V 11 bases, and 11 bases lay outside the gene matches. CDR3 coding DNA: TGTGCCGCCCAAACCGGACAGGACCAGCCCCAGCATTTT. This translates into CAAQTGQDQPQHF.

The chain employs TRBV19 and TRBJ2-3; TRBD1 aligns across 8 bases. CDR1 and CDR2 (germline): LNHDA, SQIVND (reference sequence). The CDR3 is made up of 15 amino acids. V lost 3 bases and J lost 3; bases outside the gene matches: 5. CDR3 sequence: CASSIGDRGTDTQYF. DNA of the CDR3: TGTGCCAGTAGTATTGGCGACAGGGGAACAGATACGCAGTATTTT.

The chain joins TRBV10-2 to TRBJ1-1; D unresolved. The V gene's germline CDR1 is WSHSY and CDR2 SAAADI. V shed 5 bases and J shed 5 bases, with 9 bases lying between them. CDR3 size: 12 residues. The DNA for the CDR3 is TGCGCCAGCAGTACTACAGCTACTGAAGCTTTCTTT. Protein: CASSTTATEAFF.